This T cell receptor beta chain was captured in a study of blood T cell repertoires in COVID-19. As for the study in general: Material from acute and convalescent COVID-19 was sourced from the United States, Italy and Spain.

The repertoire was sequenced with immunoSEQ multiplex PCR; TCRdb's copy has only in-frame clones and lacks some. Here the sample spans some 260,000 clones, 87% being singletons. Germline V CDR1 and CDR2: MDHEN, SYDVKM. Trimming cost V 6 bases and J 4 bases, with 16 bases left between them. The CDR3 totals 15 residues. Sequencing used peripheral blood. The chain uses TRBV28 and TRBJ1-5; unclear D gene. The clonotype was recovered from a man between 18 and 29 years old with active or convalescent COVID-19. The chain's CDR3 is CASSKEEWANQPQHF. The CDR3 DNA sequence: TGTGCCAGCAGCAAGGAAGAGTGGGCTAATCAGCCCCAGCATTTT.